The clone carrying this T cell receptor beta chain has just a few counts. The antigen remains undetermined. The entirety of the isolated RNA underwent reverse transcription, so expressed TCRB transcripts were sequenced. The protocol was immunoSEQ multiplex PCR, while the TCRdb copy is restricted to in-frame clones and leaves out a portion. The table records hundreds of thousands of clones, roughly 12% of them present only once. This specimen comes from a study of beta chain features in type 1 diabetes. Study findings and constraints: All four CD4+ subsets from Type 1 diabetes patients carried moderately but significantly shorter TCRB CDR3s. No resolution was reached here on whether HLA type influences TCRB rearrangement.

The CDR3 consists of 13 residues. Trimming stripped 6 bases from V and 0 bases from J, with 8 bases between. Germline CDR1 and CDR2: MNHEY and SVGAGI. The chain uses TRBV6-5 and TRBJ1-2; D is perhaps TRBD1 (5 bases). The receptor comes from a young man with type 1 diabetes. Input material: naive CD4+ T cells from blood. The CDR3 nucleotides read TGTGCCAGCAGCCCGACAGCTAACTATGGCTACACCTTC. Protein product: CASSPTANYGYTF.